This T cell receptor beta chain was sequenced in a study of Ad26.COV2.S vaccination and SARS-CoV-2 variants (dated by TCRdb to about 2021). As for the study more broadly: Vaccine-arm donors came from COV1001, a multicentre, randomized, double-blind, placebo-controlled phase I-IIa trial of Ad26.COV2.S in healthy adults. Trial participants were randomized into five groups of five, in which low-dose or high-dose Ad26.COV2.S was given once or twice, or placebo was given on both occasions. Ad26.COV2.S was administered intramuscularly at a dose of 5x10^10 or 1x10^11 viral particles, either as one shot or as two shots given 56 days apart. Blinding of investigators to trial group allocation was maintained during experiments and outcome assessment. The specificity and breadth of SARS-CoV-2-reactive T cell receptors after Ad26.COV2.S vaccination were assessed by TCRbeta repertoire sequencing. A total of 32 samples were included in the TCR-sequenced set, comprising around 19 Ad26.COV2.S vaccine recipients, 5 placebo recipients and 8 SARS-CoV-2 convalescent individuals. The paper's findings and limits, for the study overall: Substantial breadth of spike-specific CD8+ and CD4+ T cell responses was reported after vaccination. Compared with placebo recipients, Ad26.COV2.S recipients showed higher spike-specific TCR breadth (P = 0.0014). Non-spike TCR breadth was comparable between vaccine and placebo recipients, consistent with the vaccine containing only spike. It was noted by the authors that total T cell responses may have been underestimated by the TCR breadth and depth analyses. The study lacked the statistical power to compare responses across vaccine doses or regimens.

The CDR3 runs 13 amino acids, cysteine and phenylalanine included. Just CDR3 DNA is preserved here, 39 bases in frame from base 1. In the germline V gene, CDR1 corresponds to MNHEY and CDR2 to SVGEGT. At the junction V is shortened by 5 bases and J by 5 bases, with 12 bases in between. TCRbeta CDR3 regions were sequenced with the immunoSEQ Assay. After extraction, genomic DNA underwent amplification by bias-controlled multiplex PCR, followed by high-throughput sequencing. The study's processing was this. To quantify the absolute abundance of each unique TCRbeta CDR3 region, sequences were collapsed and filtered. T cell fraction was estimated by normalizing TCRbeta template counts to usable DNA, which was measured by amplifying reference genes present in all nucleated cells. Repertoire TCRs were annotated as SARS-CoV-2-specific when V gene, CDR3 amino acid sequence and J gene were exactly matched to a known reactive TCR set. The reference SARS-CoV-2 TCR set was obtained from MIRA and was filtered for enrichment in COVID-19-positive ImmuneCODE repertoires, whereby public or cross-reactive TCRs were removed. Drawing on the MIRA antigens, annotated TCRs were analysed further at the level of specific ORF or position within ORF. Breadth was defined as annotated unique rearrangements over total unique productive rearrangements; depth was the summed frequency of those rearrangements. Group comparisons of TCR breadth used two-sided Wilcoxon rank-sum tests. This is the immuneACCESS table as TCRdb keeps it, with only in-frame sequences that have V and J called. A part of the clones is gone; compared with another copy, unresolved V genes explain less than half, and the rest is unexplained. The DNA was the basis for D and trimming; V, J and clone size are from that table. The sample contains roughly 680,000 clones, roughly 90% of them found a single time. Approximately 1.5% of the sample comes from the top ten.

For this clone: It lacks a known antigen. Within one base of it there is no much larger clone, and no base qualities were kept.

This specimen's treatment or condition label, interpreted: about 20 received Ad26.COV2.S at low or high dose, single or two shots; several received placebo; per-sample allocation not given. For vaccine and placebo recipients, the sequenced repertoires came from samples collected on day 63 after the first injection. In Cohort 1b, about two dozen adults aged 18-55 years were enrolled at a single site in Boston, USA, between 29 July and 7 August 2020. Ad26.COV2.S consisted of a replication-incompetent adenovirus type 26 vector by which a prefusion-stabilized SARS-CoV-2 spike protein from the original Wuhan strain was expressed.

The receptor chain draws on TRBV6-2 or TRBV6-3 and TRBJ2-5, and perhaps TRBD2 as D gene, on 5 matching bases. The sequence was collected from a person between 18 and 60 years old who received the Ad26.COV2.S COVID-19 vaccine or a placebo. The sample was peripheral blood, taken in a trial of Ad26.COV2.S vaccine versus placebo. The nucleotide sequence is TGTGCCAGCAGTAGCGGCCCTAGGGAGACCCAGTACTTC. Its translation is CASSSGPRETQYF.